Described below is a single T cell receptor beta chain sequence and its context. The antigen is not known. This record belongs to a study of blood T cells in healthy people across ages. The study, taken as a whole, reports: PBMCs went unsorted, and a conclusive naive versus antigen-experienced comparison was therefore prevented.

This CDR3 has 16 residues. V lost 0 bases and J 0 bases, leaving 9 bases between the germline ends. The germline gives CDR1 SGHDT, CDR2 YYEEEE. Through a sample-barcoded 5' primer and a J-beta primer mix, a second PCR was run for about 6 to 11 cycles. In TCRdb, the 5' RACE reads were re-called with MiXCR into one record per CDR3 protein. The profile covers 870,000 or so distinct CDR3 sequences, with under 30% appearing a single time and 15% to 20% taken by the ten largest. Sequencing used blood. The genes are TRBV5-6 and TRBJ2-2, with D hard to call. This receptor was identified in an elderly woman in good health. This chain's CDR3 is CASSLVVESNTGELFF. The CDR3 nucleotides read TGTGCCAGCAGCTTGGTAGTGGAGTCGAACACCGGGGAGCTGTTTTTT.